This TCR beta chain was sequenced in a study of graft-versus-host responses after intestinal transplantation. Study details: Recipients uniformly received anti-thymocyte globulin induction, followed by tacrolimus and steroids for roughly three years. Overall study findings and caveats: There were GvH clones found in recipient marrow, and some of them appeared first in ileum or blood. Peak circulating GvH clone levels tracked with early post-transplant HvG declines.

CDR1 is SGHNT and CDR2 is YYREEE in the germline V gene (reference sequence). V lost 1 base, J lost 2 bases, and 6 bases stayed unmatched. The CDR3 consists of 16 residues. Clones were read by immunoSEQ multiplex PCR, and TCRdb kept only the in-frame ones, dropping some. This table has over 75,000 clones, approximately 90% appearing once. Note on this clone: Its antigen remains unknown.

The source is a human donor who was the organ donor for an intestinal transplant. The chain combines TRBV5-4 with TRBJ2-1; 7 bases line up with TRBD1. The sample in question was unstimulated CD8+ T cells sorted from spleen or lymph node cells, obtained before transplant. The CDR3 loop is CASSLSGTATYNEQFF. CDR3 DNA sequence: TGTGCCAGCAGCTTGTCCGGGACAGCCACCTACAATGAGCAGTTCTTC. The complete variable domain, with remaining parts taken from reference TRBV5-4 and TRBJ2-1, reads ETGVTQSPTHLIKTRGQQVTLRCSSQSGHNTVSWYQQALGQGPQFIFQYYREEENGRGNFPPRFSGLQFPNYSSELNVNALELDDSALYLCASSLSGTATYNEQFFGPGTRLTVL.